This T cell receptor (beta chain) came from a study of beta chain features in type 1 diabetes. Germline V gene data show CDR1 as SGHTA and CDR2 as FQGNSA. V was pared by 4 bases and J by 5 bases, with 10 bases of the junction left unmatched. This CDR3 is 15 amino acids long. Study-level results: In the patient group, naive, central memory and Treg TCRB repertoires seemed more alike than in the healthy donor group.

This clone was counted only a few times. The antigen is undetermined. Expressed TCRB transcripts were sequenced after all isolated RNA was converted to cDNA. The assay was immunoSEQ multiplex PCR, and TCRdb's table has in-frame clones only and misses some. The sample carries about 240,000 clones, about 25% recorded once. This receptor was identified in a young man in good health. The sample comprised central memory CD4+ T cells from blood. The J gene is TRBJ2-7, the V gene TRBV7-2; 8 nucleotides match TRBD1. The CDR3 reads CASSSTWTGINEQYF. As DNA, the CDR3 is TGTGCCAGCAGCTCGACCTGGACAGGGATCAACGAGCAGTACTTC.